These T cell receptor beta chains were read from a single sample in a study of blood T cells in healthy people across ages. TCRdb ran MiXCR on the 5' RACE reads and lists one entry per CDR3 protein. The table lists hundreds of thousands of distinct CDR3 sequences, 58% of them singletons. Sequenced: blood. The receptors were sampled from a man aged 25 to 40 in good health. The CDR3 runs from the conserved cysteine through the conserved F or W. Fields, in order: J gene, clone size, V gene, D gene, CDR3 DNA, CDR3 protein. The D gene is left open where the match is weak. Size values are once, few and many counts, or a class for expanded clones, and some rows have none.

TRBJ2-7,-,TRBV7-9,-,TGTGCCAGCACCGCGGTCGCGGGTCCCTCCTACGAGCAGTACTTC,CASTAVAGPSYEQYF
TRBJ2-5,-,TRBV3-1,-,TGTGCCAGCAGCCAACGAGGGATAGAGACCCAGTACTTC,CASSQRGIETQYF
TRBJ2-3,-,TRBV12-3/TRBV12-4,-,TGTGCCAGCATCGGCGAGGGAAAATCGGATACGCAGTATTTT,CASIGEGKSDTQYF
TRBJ2-7,few,TRBV2,-,TGTGCCAGCAGTGGACTCGAGCAGTACTTC,CASSGLEQYF
TRBJ2-1,-,TRBV19,TRBD1,TGTGCCAGTAGTGAGGGGGCTCGCGAGCAGTTCTTC,CASSEGAREQFF
TRBJ1-6,many,TRBV6-5,-,TGTGCCAGCAGACAGTATAATTCACCCCTCCACTTT,CASRQYNSPLHF
TRBJ1-5,-,TRBV4-2,-,TGTGCCAGCAGCCAAGATCTTCAAGGGACTCCCCAGCATTTT,CASSQDLQGTPQHF
TRBJ2-5,-,TRBV9,-,TGTGCCAGCAGCCCGAGGGACCGAGATTCTGTGCAGTACTTC,CASSPRDRDSVQYF
TRBJ1-2,-,TRBV7-9,-,TGTGCCAGCAGCTTAGAGTCGGATTACCTGGATGGCTACACCTTC,CASSLESDYLDGYTF
TRBJ1-5,-,TRBV4-1,-,TGCGCCAGCAGCCAAGTAGGGGAGGGTCAGCCCCAGCATTTT,CASSQVGEGQPQHF
TRBJ2-7,-,TRBV7-2,-,TGTGCCAGCAGCTTAGAAGCGAGTTCACGGGACGAGCAGTACTTC,CASSLEASSRDEQYF
TRBJ2-7,-,TRBV7-2,TRBD1,TGTGCCAGCAGTTATAGGACAGGGTTCTACGAGCAGTACTTC,CASSYRTGFYEQYF
TRBJ1-2,once,TRBV12-3/TRBV12-4,-,TGTGCCAGCAGCTCCATCTGCAACACCTTC,CASSSICNTF
TRBJ1-1,-,TRBV5-1,TRBD1,TGCGCCAGCAGCCCTCGGCAGGGGGTGACTGAAGCTTTCTTT,CASSPRQGVTEAFF
TRBJ2-1,-,TRBV6-6,TRBD1,TGTGCCAGCAGCCGCGACAGGGATCGTTATGAGCAGTTCTTC,CASSRDRDRYEQFF